This entry describes one TCR beta chain. The antigen is undetermined. These data come from a study of memory CD4+ T cells and cytomegalovirus serostatus. Study information: Of the healthy Belgian adults, 9 or 10 were CMV seropositive and approximately 24 seronegative.

Single viable CD3+CD4+CD8-CD45RO+ cells were sorted as the memory CD4+ T cells. After thawing, CD4+ T cells were positively selected. This table comes from immunoSEQ multiplex PCR, and its TCRdb copy is limited to in-frame clones, with some not included. Of about 48,000 clones listed, 78% are singletons. Germline V lookup: CDR1 MDHEN, CDR2 SYDVKM. The V and J ends lost 6 bases and 5 bases, in that order; junction bases with no gene match: 6. The CDR3 is 14 residues long. Study conclusions and caveats: Median bootstrapped AUC for CMV status was just under 0.97 originally, about 0.9 US-trained. Each of around 69 CMV-associated TCRbeta sequences occurred in one to five individuals.

This chain uses TRBV28 with TRBJ1-2; 10 bases map to TRBD1. The sequencing sample was made of memory CD4+ T cells from blood. The clonotype originates from an adult in good health and CMV-seronegative. The CDR3 here is CASRTTGGAYGYTF. CDR3 coding DNA: TGTGCCAGCAGAACGACAGGGGGCGCTTATGGCTACACCTTC.